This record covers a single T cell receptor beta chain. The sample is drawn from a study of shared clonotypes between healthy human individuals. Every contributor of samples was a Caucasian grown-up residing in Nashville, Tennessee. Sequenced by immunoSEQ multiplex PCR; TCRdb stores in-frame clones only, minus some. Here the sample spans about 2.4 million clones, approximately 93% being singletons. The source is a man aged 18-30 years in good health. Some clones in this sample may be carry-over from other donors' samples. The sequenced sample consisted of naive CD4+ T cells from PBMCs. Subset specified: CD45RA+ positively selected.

CDR3 coding DNA: TGCGCCAGCAGCCGCATACAAGGGACTAGCGGGAGAAAAGAGACCCAGTACTTC. Amino acids: CASSRIQGTSGRKETQYF. The rearrangement joins TRBV4-1 to TRBJ2-5; 14 bases line up with TRBD2. This CDR3 is built from 18 residues. Germline V lookup: CDR1 MGHRA, CDR2 YSYEKL. The ends lost 4 bases at V and 3 bases at J; junction bases unmatched: 10.